This T cell receptor (beta chain) was found in a study of shared clonotypes between healthy human individuals. An approximately 200 ng quantity of DNA, roughly 30,000 T cell genomes, went into the sorted-subset replicate PCRs. Some clones are missing from TCRdb's copy, which holds only in-frame ones; the method was immunoSEQ multiplex PCR. The data hold approximately 240,000 clones, with just over 65% observed a single time. This clone has just a few counts. The sample was memory CD4+ T cells sorted from blood. Regarding subset: CD45RA-negative fraction. This TCR came from a man aged 25-45 years in good health.

The CDR3 coding sequence is TGTGCCAGCAGCTCCTACGCGGGAGGGCTAGATACGCAGTATTTT. Translated: CASSSYAGGLDTQYF. J is TRBJ2-3 and V is TRBV5-8; 9 bases are shared with TRBD2. With V trimmed by 3 bases and J by 5 bases, 7 bases remained unmatched. This CDR3 region has 15 residues. Germline CDR1 reads SGHTS; CDR2 reads YDEGEE.